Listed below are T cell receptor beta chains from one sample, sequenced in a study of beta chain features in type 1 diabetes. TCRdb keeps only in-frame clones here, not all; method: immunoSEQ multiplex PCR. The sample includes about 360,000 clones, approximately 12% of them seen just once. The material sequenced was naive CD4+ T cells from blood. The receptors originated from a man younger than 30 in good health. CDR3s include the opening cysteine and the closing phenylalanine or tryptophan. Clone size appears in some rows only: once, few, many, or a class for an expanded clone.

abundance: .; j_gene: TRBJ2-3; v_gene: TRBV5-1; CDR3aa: CASSSGTGTDTQYF
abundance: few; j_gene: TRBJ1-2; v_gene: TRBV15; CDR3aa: CATSSSDRYGYTF
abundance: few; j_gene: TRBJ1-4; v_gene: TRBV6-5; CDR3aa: CASSRRTDLNEKLFF
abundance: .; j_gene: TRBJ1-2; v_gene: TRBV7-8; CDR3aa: CASSFLQYGYTF
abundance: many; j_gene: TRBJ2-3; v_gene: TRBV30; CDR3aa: CATGIPAGSTDTQYF
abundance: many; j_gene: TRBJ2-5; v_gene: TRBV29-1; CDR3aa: CSVATGTGETQYF
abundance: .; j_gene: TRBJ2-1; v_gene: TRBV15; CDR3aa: CATSREASRFF
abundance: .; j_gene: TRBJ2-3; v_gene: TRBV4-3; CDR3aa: CASSQEKSLAVLTDTQYF
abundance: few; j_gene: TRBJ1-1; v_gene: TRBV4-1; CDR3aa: CASSPYRDRSTEAFF
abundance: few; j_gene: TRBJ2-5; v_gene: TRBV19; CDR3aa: CASSRGFDETQYF
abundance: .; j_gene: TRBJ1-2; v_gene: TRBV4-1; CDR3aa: CASSQPGQGLDGYTF
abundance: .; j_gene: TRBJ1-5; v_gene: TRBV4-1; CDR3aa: CASSQGRGNNQPQHF
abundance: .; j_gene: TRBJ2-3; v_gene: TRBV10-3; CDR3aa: CAITGQSTDTQYF
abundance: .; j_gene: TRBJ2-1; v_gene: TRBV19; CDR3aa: CASKDVRRSSYNEQFF
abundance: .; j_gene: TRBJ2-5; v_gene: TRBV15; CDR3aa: CATSRDRMGGETQYF